What follows is one T cell receptor (beta chain) and its context. This entry comes from a study of blood T cell repertoires in COVID-19. TCRdb keeps only in-frame clones here, not all; method: immunoSEQ multiplex PCR. This sample yields fewer than 80,000 clones, of which approximately 78% are seen a single time; approximately 14% belongs to the top ten. This CDR3 comprises 14 residues. The ends lost 3 bases at V and 4 bases at J; junction bases unmatched: 5. Germline CDR1 reads SGHNT; CDR2 reads YENEEA. Sample: peripheral blood. The sequence came from a man aged 60 to 69 with COVID-19, enrolled during active disease. The chain joins TRBV11-3 to TRBJ2-7; 8 nucleotides match TRBD1. Here the CDR3 DNA reads TGTGCCAGCAGCTTCTTGGACAGGGCTTACGAGCAGTACTTC. This sequence encodes CASSFLDRAYEQYF.